The entry below gives a single T cell receptor beta chain sequence along with its context. Profiled with immunoSEQ multiplex PCR; TCRdb holds only in-frame clones, not every one. The sample carries some 34,000 clones, around 70% recorded once. Germline assignment: CDR1 SGHRS and CDR2 YFSETQ. The V end lost 4 bases, the J end lost 7 bases, and 18 bases lay between the germline ends. The CDR3 contains 16 residues. The record originates from a study of radiotherapy plus CTLA-4 blockade in lung cancer. The receptor was isolated from a human donor with non-small cell lung cancer who had stable disease on radiotherapy plus ipilimumab. The chain uses TRBV5-1 and TRBJ1-6; no definite D call. Here the sequenced sample was peripheral blood, taken from a patient treated with radiotherapy plus ipilimumab. Here the CDR3 DNA reads TGCGCCAGCAGCCCCTTCCCTGGCACACTAAATTCACCCCTCCACTTT. Encoded protein: CASSPFPGTLNSPLHF. Drawing the rest from reference TRBV5-1 and TRBJ1-6, the complete variable domain is KAGVTQTPRYLIKTRGQQVTLSCSPISGHRSVSWYQQTPGQGLQFLFEYFSETQRNKGNFPGRFSGRQFSNSRSEMNVSTLELGDSALYLCASSPFPGTLNSPLHFGNGTRLTVT.